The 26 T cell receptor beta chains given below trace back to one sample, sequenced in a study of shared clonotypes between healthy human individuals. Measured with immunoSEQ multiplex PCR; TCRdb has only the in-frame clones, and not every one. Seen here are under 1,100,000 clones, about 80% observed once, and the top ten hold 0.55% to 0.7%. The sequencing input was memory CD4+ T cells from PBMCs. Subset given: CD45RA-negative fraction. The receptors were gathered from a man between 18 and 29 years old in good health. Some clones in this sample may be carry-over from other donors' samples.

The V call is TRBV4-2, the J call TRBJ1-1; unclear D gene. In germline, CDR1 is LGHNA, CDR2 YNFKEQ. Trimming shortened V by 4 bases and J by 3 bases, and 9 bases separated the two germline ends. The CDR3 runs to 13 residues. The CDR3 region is CASSPRRDTEAFF. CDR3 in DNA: TGTGCCAGCAGCCCGCGACGTGACACTGAAGCTTTCTTT.

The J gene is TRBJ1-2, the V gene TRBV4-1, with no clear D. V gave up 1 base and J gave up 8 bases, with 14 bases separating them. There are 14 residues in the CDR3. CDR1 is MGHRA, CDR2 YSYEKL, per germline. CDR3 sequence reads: CASSQAFRGNGYTF. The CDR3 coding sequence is TGCGCCAGCAGCCAAGCTTTCCGGGGAAACGGCTACACCTTC.

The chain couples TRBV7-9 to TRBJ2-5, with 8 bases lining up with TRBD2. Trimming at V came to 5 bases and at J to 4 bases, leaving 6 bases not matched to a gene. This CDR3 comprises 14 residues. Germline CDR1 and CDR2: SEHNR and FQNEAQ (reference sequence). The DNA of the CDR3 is TGTGCCAGCAGCCGAAGGGCGGGAGGAGAGACCCAGTACTTC. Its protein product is CASSRRAGGETQYF.

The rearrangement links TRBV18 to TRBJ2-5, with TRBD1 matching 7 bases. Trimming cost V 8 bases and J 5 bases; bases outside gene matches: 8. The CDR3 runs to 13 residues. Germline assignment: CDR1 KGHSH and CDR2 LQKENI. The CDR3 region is CASTLTGKETQYF. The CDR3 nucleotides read TGTGCCAGCACTTTGACAGGGAAGGAGACCCAGTACTTC. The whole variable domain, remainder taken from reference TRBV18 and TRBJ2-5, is NAGVMQNPRHLVRRRGQEARLRCSPMKGHSHVYWYRQLPEEGLKFMVYLQKENIIDESGMPKERFSAEFPKEGPSILRIQQVVRGDSAAYFCASTLTGKETQYFGPGTRLLVL.

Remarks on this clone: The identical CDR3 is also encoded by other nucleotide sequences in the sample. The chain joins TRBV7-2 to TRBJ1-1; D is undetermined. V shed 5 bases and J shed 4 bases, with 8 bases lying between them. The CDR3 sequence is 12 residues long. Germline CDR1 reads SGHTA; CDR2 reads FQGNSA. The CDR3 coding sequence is TGTGCCAGCAGCCTACGGACCACTGAAGCTTTCTTT. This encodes CASSLRTTEAFF.

Here the CDR3 DNA reads TGTGCCAGCAGTCCCGGTCAGGGCGACCTCTATGGCTACACCTTC. It specifies CASSPGQGDLYGYTF. The chain carries TRBV28 and TRBJ1-2; D might be TRBD1 (5 bases). Germline loops: CDR1 MDHEN, CDR2 SYDVKM. This CDR3 is built from 15 residues. Trimming stripped 5 bases from V and 4 bases from J, with 17 bases between.

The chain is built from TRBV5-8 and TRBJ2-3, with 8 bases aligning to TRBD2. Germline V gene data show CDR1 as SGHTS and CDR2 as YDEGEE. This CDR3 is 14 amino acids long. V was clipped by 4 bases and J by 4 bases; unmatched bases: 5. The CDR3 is CASSPLAGPDTQYF. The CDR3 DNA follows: TGTGCCAGCAGCCCGCTAGCGGGTCCAGATACGCAGTATTTT.

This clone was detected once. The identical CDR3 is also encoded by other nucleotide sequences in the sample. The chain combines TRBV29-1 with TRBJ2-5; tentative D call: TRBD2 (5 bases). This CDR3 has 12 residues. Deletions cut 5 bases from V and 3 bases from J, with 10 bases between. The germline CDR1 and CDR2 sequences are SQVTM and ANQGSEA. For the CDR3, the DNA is TGCAGCGTTCTCAGGACTGAAGAGACCCAGTACTTC. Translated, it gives CSVLRTEETQYF.

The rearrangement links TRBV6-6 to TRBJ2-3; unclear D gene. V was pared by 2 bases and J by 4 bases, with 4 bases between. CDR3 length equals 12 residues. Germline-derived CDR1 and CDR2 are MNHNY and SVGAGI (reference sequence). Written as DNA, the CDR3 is TGTGCCAGCAGTTACCCGCCAGATACGCAGTATTTT. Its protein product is CASSYPPDTQYF.

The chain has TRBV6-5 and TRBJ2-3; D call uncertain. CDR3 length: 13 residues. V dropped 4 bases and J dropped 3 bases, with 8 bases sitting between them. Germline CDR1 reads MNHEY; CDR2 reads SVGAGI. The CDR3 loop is CASSSSGTDTQYF. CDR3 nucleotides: TGTGCCAGCAGTTCTTCCGGTACAGATACGCAGTATTTT.

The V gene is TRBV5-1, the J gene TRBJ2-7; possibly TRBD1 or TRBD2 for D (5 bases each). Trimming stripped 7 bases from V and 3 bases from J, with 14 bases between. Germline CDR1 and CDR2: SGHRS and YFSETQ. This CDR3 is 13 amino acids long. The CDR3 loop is CASARDGDYEQYF. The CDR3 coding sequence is TGCGCCAGCGCTCGGGACGGAGACTACGAGCAGTACTTC.

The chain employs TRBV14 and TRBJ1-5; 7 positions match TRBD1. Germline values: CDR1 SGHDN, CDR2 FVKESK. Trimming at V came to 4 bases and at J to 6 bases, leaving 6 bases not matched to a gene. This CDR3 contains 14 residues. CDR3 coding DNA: TGTGCCAGCAGCCCAGGGGGGATCGGTCAGCCCCAGCATTTT. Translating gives CASSPGGIGQPQHF.

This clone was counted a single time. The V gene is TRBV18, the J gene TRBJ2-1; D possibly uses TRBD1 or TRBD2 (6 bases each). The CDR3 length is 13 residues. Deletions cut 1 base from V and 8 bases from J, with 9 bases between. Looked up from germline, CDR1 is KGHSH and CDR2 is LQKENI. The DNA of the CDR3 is TGTGCCAGCTCACCACAGGGGGGCGATGAGCAGTTCTTC. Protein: CASSPQGGDEQFF.

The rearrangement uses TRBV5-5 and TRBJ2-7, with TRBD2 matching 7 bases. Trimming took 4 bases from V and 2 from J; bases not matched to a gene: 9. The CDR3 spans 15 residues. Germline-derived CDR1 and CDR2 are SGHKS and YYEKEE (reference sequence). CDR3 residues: CASSLRDYSAYEQYF. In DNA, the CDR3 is TGTGCCAGCAGCCTCCGGGACTACTCAGCCTACGAGCAGTACTTC.

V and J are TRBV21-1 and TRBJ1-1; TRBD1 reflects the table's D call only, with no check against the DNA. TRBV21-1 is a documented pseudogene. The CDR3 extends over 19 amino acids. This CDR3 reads CASSKGGEGQELMNTEAFF. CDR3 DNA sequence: TGTGCCAGCAGCAAAGGAGGGGAGGGACAGGAGTTAATGAACACTGAAGCTTTCTTT.

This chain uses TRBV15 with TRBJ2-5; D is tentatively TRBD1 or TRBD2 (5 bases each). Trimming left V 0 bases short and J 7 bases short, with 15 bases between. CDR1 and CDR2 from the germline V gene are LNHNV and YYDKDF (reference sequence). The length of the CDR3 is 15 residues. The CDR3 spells CATSRDQGPLSTQYF. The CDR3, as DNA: TGTGCCACCAGCAGAGATCAGGGACCACTTTCGACCCAGTACTTC.

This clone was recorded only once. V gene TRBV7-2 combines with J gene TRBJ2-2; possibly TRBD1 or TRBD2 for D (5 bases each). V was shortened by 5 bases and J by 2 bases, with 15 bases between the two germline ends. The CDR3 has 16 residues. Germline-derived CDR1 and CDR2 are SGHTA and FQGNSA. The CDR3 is CASSRDGAVNTGELFF. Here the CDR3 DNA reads TGTGCCAGCAGCCGGGACGGGGCCGTTAACACCGGGGAGCTGTTTTTT.

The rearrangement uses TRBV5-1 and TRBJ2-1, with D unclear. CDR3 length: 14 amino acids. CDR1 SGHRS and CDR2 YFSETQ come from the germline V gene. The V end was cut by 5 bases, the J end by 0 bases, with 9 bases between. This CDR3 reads CASRISPSYNEQFF. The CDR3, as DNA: TGCGCCAGCAGGATTAGCCCCTCCTACAATGAGCAGTTCTTC.

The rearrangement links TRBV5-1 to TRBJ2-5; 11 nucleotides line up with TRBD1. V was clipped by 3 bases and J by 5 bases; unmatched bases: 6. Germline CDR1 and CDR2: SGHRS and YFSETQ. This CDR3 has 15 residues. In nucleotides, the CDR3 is TGCGCCAGCAGCTACGGACAGGGGGCAGGGGAGACCCAGTACTTC. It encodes CASSYGQGAGETQYF.

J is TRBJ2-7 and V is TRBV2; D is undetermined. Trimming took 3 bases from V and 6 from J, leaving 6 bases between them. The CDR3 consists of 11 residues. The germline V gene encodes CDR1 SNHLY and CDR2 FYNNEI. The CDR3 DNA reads TGTGCCAGCAGTGATCTTGGCGAGCAGTACTTC. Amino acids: CASSDLGEQYF.

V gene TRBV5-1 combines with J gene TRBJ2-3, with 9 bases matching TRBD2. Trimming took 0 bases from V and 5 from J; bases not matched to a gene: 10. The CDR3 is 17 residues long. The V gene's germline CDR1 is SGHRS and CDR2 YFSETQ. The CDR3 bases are TGCGCCAGCAGCTTGGGACCCCCGGGCGGGGGGGGAGATACGCAGTATTTT. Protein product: CASSLGPPGGGGDTQYF.

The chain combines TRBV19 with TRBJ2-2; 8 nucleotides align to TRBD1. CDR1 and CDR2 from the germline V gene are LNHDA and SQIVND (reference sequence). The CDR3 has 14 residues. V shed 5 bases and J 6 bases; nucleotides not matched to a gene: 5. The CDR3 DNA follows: TGTGCCAGTAGTCGGGACAGGAATTCCGGGGAGCTGTTTTTT. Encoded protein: CASSRDRNSGELFF.

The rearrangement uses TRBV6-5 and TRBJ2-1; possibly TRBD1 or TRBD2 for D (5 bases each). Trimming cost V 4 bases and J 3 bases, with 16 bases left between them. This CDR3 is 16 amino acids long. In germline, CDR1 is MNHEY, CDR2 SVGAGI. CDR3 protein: CASSSTGLTIYNEQFF. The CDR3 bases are TGTGCCAGCAGTTCAACAGGACTTACGATCTACAATGAGCAGTTCTTC.

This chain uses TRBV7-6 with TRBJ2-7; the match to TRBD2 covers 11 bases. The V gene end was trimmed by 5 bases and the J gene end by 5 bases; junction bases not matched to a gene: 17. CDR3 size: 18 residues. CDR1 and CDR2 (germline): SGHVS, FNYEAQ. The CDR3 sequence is CASSPRPATSGTQDEQYF. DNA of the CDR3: TGTGCCAGCAGCCCCAGGCCCGCGACTAGCGGGACCCAAGACGAGCAGTACTTC. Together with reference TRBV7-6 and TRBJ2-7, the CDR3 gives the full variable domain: GAGVSQSPRYKVTKRGQDVALRCDPISGHVSLYWYRQALGQGPEFLTYFNYEAQQDKSGLPNDRFSAERPEGSISTLTIQRTEQRDSAMYRCASSPRPATSGTQDEQYFGPGTRLTVT.

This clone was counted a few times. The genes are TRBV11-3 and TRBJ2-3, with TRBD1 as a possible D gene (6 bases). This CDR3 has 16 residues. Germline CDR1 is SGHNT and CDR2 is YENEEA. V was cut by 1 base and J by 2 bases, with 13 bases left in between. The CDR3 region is CASSLGQGTYTDTQYF. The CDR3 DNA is TGTGCCAGCAGCTTAGGGCAGGGGACCTACACAGATACGCAGTATTTT.

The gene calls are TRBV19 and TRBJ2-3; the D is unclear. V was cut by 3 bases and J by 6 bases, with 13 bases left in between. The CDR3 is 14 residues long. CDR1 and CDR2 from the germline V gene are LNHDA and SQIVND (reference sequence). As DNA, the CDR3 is TGTGCCAGTAGTATGCGCCAGATTAGGGATACGCAGTATTTT. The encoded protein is CASSMRQIRDTQYF.